The following is a TCR beta chain sequence with its context. Its binding antigen is unknown. No per-base quality is available; no much larger clone lies one base away. Libraries were prepared through the immunoSEQ multiplex PCR assay. Imported from immuneACCESS, the table was reduced by TCRdb to in-frame sequences with V and J called. These copies leave out some clones; in studies compared against another copy, an unresolved V gene accounts for under half, and the cause of the remainder is not known. A total of under 55,000 clones appear in this sample, roughly 94% of them only once. The ten largest account for around 0.31% of the sample. This entry comes from a study of T cell changes during pregnancy in multiple sclerosis (dated by TCRdb to the late 2010s). Broadly, across the study: In women with multiple sclerosis, the researchers looked at how the T cell repertoire shifted as pregnancy progressed.

A distance of 10 bases separates the germline ends of V and J, which lose 0 bases and 5 bases respectively. From the cysteine through the phenylalanine, the CDR3 covers 15 amino acids. The sequence is cut down to CDR3 DNA, 45 bases in frame from base 1. The germline V gene supplies CDR1 SNHLY and CDR2 FYNNEI. The TCR originated in a female donor with multiple sclerosis, enrolled in a pregnancy study. Material: CD4+ T cells from peripheral blood mononuclear cells, obtained in the third trimester of pregnancy. The chain is assembled from TRBV2 and TRBJ1-4, with the D gene uncertain. The DNA sequence is TGTGCCAGCAGTGAAGCGCTTACGCGAAATGAAAAACTGTTTTTT. The encoded protein is CASSEALTRNEKLFF.